This T cell receptor (beta chain) derives from a study of cytomegalovirus exposure and HLA in healthy donors. With 7 bases removed from V and 7 bases from J, the gap between germline ends came to 11 bases. Germline V gene data show CDR1 as MNHEY and CDR2 as SMNVEV (reference sequence). There are 12 residues in the CDR3. This clone occurred once. Profiled with immunoSEQ multiplex PCR; TCRdb holds only in-frame clones, not every one. Of nearly 110,000 clones listed, around 89% were seen once; the top ten hold about 1.8%. This receptor was taken from a woman under 30 in good health and CMV-seropositive. V gene TRBV27 combines with J gene TRBJ2-1; D gene ambiguous. Sequenced: PBMCs. In DNA, the CDR3 is TGTGCCAGCACCACGCCCGGGAATGAGCAGTTCTTC. Its translation: CASTTPGNEQFF.